The next 23 T cell receptor delta chains were all read from a single sample in a study of Vδ1+ human thymocytes. Extracted RNA was reverse transcribed into cDNA. The CDR3 regions were amplified by multiplex PCR from V-gene primers to a constant-region primer. TCRdb re-analyzed the multiplex PCR reads via CATT. Of about 53,000 delta-chain clones detected, about 16% appear once; the ten largest clones hold approximately 0.4%. Study-wide results and caveats: Highly polyclonal TRG and TRD repertoires with Gaussian CDR3 length distributions appeared in thymus.

Their antigen targets remain unknown. Sample: Vdelta1+ gamma-delta thymocytes from the thymus. As to subset: FACS-sorted CD3+ TCRalphabeta- TCRVdelta1+ TCRVdelta2- thymocytes. These receptors came from a girl under two years old who had congenital heart surgery.

This clone has a handful of counts. Sequence at one end of the junction differs from germline and may be a read error. V gene TRDV2 combines with J gene TRDJ1; TRDD3 agrees at 11 bases. The CDR3 extends over 19 amino acids. Germline CDR1 is GEAIGNYY and CDR2 is EKD. Here the CDR3 reads CARDSGLPYEVGDTPKLIF. In DNA, the CDR3 is TGTGCCCGTGACTCCGGCCTTCCCTACGAGGTGGGGGATACGCCAAAACTCATCTTT.

This clone was picked up a small number of times. This sequence joins TRDV1 and TRDJ1, with unresolved D. The ends were cut back, 0 bases at V and 0 bases at J, with 29 bases in the middle. Germline CDR1 TSWWSYY, CDR2 QGS. The CDR3 length is 22 residues. CDR3 nucleotides: TGTGCTCTTGGGGAACTCTCCATCTCTCTCCCCTCTCGATATCAAGACACCGATAAACTCATCTTT. Protein sequence: CALGELSISLPSRYQDTDKLIF.

The chain recombines TRDV1 with TRDJ1, with TRDD3 as a possible D gene (5 bases). The CDR3 extends over 15 amino acids. V lost 5 bases and J 1 base, leaving 14 bases between the germline ends. The germline V gene encodes CDR1 TSWWSYY and CDR2 QGS. CDR3 bases: TGTGCTCTTGGGACCCTTGAATGGGGCACCGATAAACTCATCTTT. As protein: CALGTLEWGTDKLIF.

This clone was seen a handful of times. The chain uses TRDV1 and TRDJ1; 8 bases fit TRDD3. Germline assignment: CDR1 TSWWSYY and CDR2 QGS. The CDR3 contains 20 residues. Trimming removed 0 bases from V and 0 bases from J; junction bases left unmatched: 15. For the CDR3, the DNA is TGTGCTCTTGGGGAACTCGGCAAGGGGATACTACTGGTGTACACCGATAAACTCATCTTT. It codes for CALGELGKGILLVYTDKLIF.

In this sample, this clone turned up a few times. V gene TRDV1 combines with J gene TRDJ1, with TRDD3 matching 11 bases. Unmatched junction bases numbered 11, after V lost 5 bases and J lost 3 bases. Germline loops: CDR1 TSWWSYY, CDR2 QGS. The CDR3 has 17 residues. CDR3 DNA: TGTGCTCTTGGGAATTTTCCCTGGGGGATACTTGCCGATAAACTCATCTTT. Translated: CALGNFPWGILADKLIF.

With regard to this clone: An end of the junction does not agree with germline; a read error may underlie this. The V call is TRDV1, the J call TRDJ1; the D gene could be TRDD2 or TRDD3 (6 bases each). The V gene's germline CDR1 is TSWWSYY and CDR2 QGS. The CDR3 totals 18 residues. The CDR3 region is CALGDASVGASYTDKLIF. The DNA of the CDR3 is TGTGCTCTTGGGGATGCCTCCGTGGGGGCCTCCTACACCGATAAACTCATCTTC.

This clone turned up a few times. The rearrangement links TRDV1 to TRDJ1; D may be TRDD3 (5 bases). Germline values: CDR1 TSWWSYY, CDR2 QGS. V was shortened by 4 bases and J by 1 base, with 13 bases between the two germline ends. There are 15 residues in the CDR3. The CDR3, as DNA: TGTGCTCTTGGGGTGCTGGGTCCCCGCACCGATAAACTCATCTTT. Encoded protein: CALGVLGPRTDKLIF.

As concerns this clone: Because the CDR3's place on the DNA is in doubt, the DNA is left out and the CDR3 is given as listed by TCRdb. The chain is built from TRAV29/DV5 and TRDJ1; the D call in the table, TRDD3, was not verified against the DNA. Per germline, CDR1 NSMFDY and CDR2 ISSIKDK. The CDR3 totals 27 residues, both ends included. The CDR3: CSVLLCSKRKFGGLGWGIRPSTDKLIF.

In its sample, this clone was seen a few times. V usage is TRDV1 and J usage is TRDJ1; a possible D gene is TRDD2 (7 bases). The ends were cut back, 0 bases at V and 4 bases at J, with 36 bases in the middle. CDR3 length: 23 residues. Germline V CDR1 and CDR2: TSWWSYY, QGS. CDR3 coding DNA: TGTGCTCTTGGGGAACTATTTGTGAACCGGCAGGTGAATTCCTACTGGGCGGACGATAAACTCATCTTT. Translating gives CALGELFVNRQVNSYWADDKLIF.

This clone was picked up a small number of times. The chain employs TRDV1 and TRDJ1; the D gene is possibly TRDD3 (6 bases). CDR3 size: 16 residues. V lost 4 bases to trimming and J lost 1 base, with 16 bases between them. Per the germline V gene, CDR1 is TSWWSYY and CDR2 is QGS. In DNA form, the CDR3 reads TGTGCTCTTGGGGTTTGTGCCGGGGGAGTCACCGATAAACTCATCTTT. It encodes CALGVCAGGVTDKLIF.

V is TRDV1 and J is TRDJ1; 12 positions match TRDD3. Trimming at V came to 1 base and at J to 0 bases, leaving 33 bases not matched to a gene. CDR3 length: 27 residues. Germline-derived CDR1 and CDR2 are TSWWSYY and QGS. The CDR3 DNA is TGTGCTCTTGGGGAACACTACCTACCCGAGAGAGGGACCAGTACTGGGGGATACAAAAAGTACACCGATAAACTCATCTTT. Amino acids: CALGEHYLPERGTSTGGYKKYTDKLIF.

This clone was picked up a small number of times. This sequence joins TRDV1 and TRDJ1; 12 nucleotides match TRDD3. After removal of 6 bases from V and 1 base from J, the junction contained 15 bases not matched to a gene. CDR1 TSWWSYY and CDR2 QGS come from the germline V gene. The CDR3 is 19 amino acids. In DNA form, the CDR3 reads TGTGCTCTTGGTGCGGGTGTAACTGGGGGATACCCTTTCACCGATAAACTCATCTTT. Translating it yields CALGAGVTGGYPFTDKLIF.

This chain uses TRDV1 with TRDJ1; 7 nucleotides align to TRDD3. The junction had 19 bases not matched to a gene; V was cut back by 3 bases and J by 3 bases. Germline-derived CDR1 and CDR2 are TSWWSYY and QGS. The CDR3 has 19 residues. Here the CDR3 DNA reads TGTGCTCTTGGGGACAACTTGGGGTCCACCCTTACTGGGGCCGATAAACTCATCTTT. Amino acids: CALGDNLGSTLTGADKLIF.

In this sample, this clone turned up a few times. The V gene is TRDV1, the J gene TRDJ1, with 11 bases that match TRDD3. The junction had 10 bases not matched to a gene; V was cut back by 1 base and J by 3 bases. The CDR3 covers 18 residues. Looked up from germline, CDR1 is TSWWSYY and CDR2 is QGS. CDR3 loop: CALGEPPLGDTGPDKLIF. CDR3 in DNA: TGTGCTCTTGGGGAACCTCCGTTGGGGGATACGGGTCCCGATAAACTCATCTTT.

The sample holds a few counts of this clone. V usage is TRDV1 and J usage is TRDJ1; 7 bases are a match to TRDD3. CDR3 size: 19 residues. With 0 bases clipped from V and 7 bases from J, the junction kept 20 bases outside the gene matches. CDR1 is TSWWSYY, CDR2 QGS, per germline. DNA of the CDR3: TGTGCTCTTGGGGAACTTCTTTTCCCTACTGGGGCTATACGGGGTAAACTCATCTTT. This sequence encodes CALGELLFPTGAIRGKLIF.

This clone was found a few times. V gene TRDV1 combines with J gene TRDJ1; TRDD3 aligns across 7 bases. Germline V CDR1 and CDR2: TSWWSYY, QGS. The CDR3 is made up of 19 amino acids. V shed 1 base, J shed 0 bases, and the junction held 14 bases outside the gene matches. CDR3 residues: CALGERVDPWGFHTDKLIF. DNA for the CDR3: TGTGCTCTTGGGGAACGAGTGGATCCCTGGGGGTTTCACACCGATAAACTCATCTTT.

This clone was seen a few times. Mismatch with germline at one junction end may stem from a read error. The chain uses TRDV1 and TRDJ1, with D possibly TRDD3 on 6 matching bases. CDR1 TSWWSYY and CDR2 QGS come from the germline V gene. This CDR3 contains 18 residues. The CDR3 loop is CAPGEPPTYGEYTDKLIF. The CDR3 nucleotides are TGTGCTCCTGGGGAACCTCCAACCTACGGGGAGTACACCGATAAACTCATCTTT.

The chain is built from TRDV1 and TRDJ1; the match to TRDD2 covers 8 bases. Trimming took 4 bases from V and 4 from J; bases not matched to a gene: 14. Germline V gene lookup returns CDR1 TSWWSYY and CDR2 QGS. This CDR3 is 17 amino acids long. DNA of the CDR3: TGTGCTCTTGGGGTACGCCTTCCTAAGACGGGATACGATAAACTCATCTTT. Protein: CALGVRLPKTGYDKLIF.

The chain recombines TRDV1 with TRDJ1; TRDD2 agrees at 7 bases. This CDR3 has 20 residues. The V and J ends lost 6 bases and 2 bases, in that order; junction bases with no gene match: 24. CDR1 and CDR2 from the germline V gene are TSWWSYY and QGS. CDR3 sequence: CALGPWDSYGLAVYTDKLIF. The DNA of the CDR3 is TGTGCTCTTGGACCCTGGGATTCCTACGGTTTGGCGGTGTATACCGATAAACTCATCTTT.

There are a few counts of this clone. The gene calls are TRDV1 and TRDJ1; 13 nucleotides align to TRDD3. The germline CDR1 and CDR2 sequences are TSWWSYY and QGS. The CDR3 length is 25 residues. With 0 bases clipped from V and 3 bases from J, the junction kept 28 bases outside the gene matches. The CDR3, as DNA: TGTGCTCTTGGGGAACTAGCGGTGTTACTAAAAGAGGACTTACTGGGGGATACGGAACCCGATAAACTCATCTTT. Translation: CALGELAVLLKEDLLGDTEPDKLIF.

This clone was observed a handful of times. This chain joins TRDV1 and TRDJ1, with 12 bases that match TRDD3. Germline assignment: CDR1 TSWWSYY and CDR2 QGS. With V trimmed by 4 bases and J by 0 bases, 24 bases remained unmatched. The CDR3 covers 23 residues. For the CDR3, the DNA is TGTGCTCTTGGGGGGTCGAAACATTACTGGGGGATACCAAAGGGTACGGACACCGATAAACTCATCTTT. Translation: CALGGSKHYWGIPKGTDTDKLIF.

The V and J genes are TRDV1 and TRDJ1, with D perhaps given as TRDD2 or TRDD3 (7 bases each). Trimming left V 4 bases short and J 3 bases short, with 21 bases between. The CDR3 totals 17 residues. Germline V CDR1 and CDR2: TSWWSYY, QGS. In DNA form, the CDR3 reads TGTGCTCTTGGGGCCCTTCCTCCAGTACTGGGGCCCGATAAACTCATCTTT. Translation gives CALGALPPVLGPDKLIF.

This clone was seen a few times. The chain couples TRDV1 to TRDJ1; 12 bases agree with TRDD3. Germline V gene lookup returns CDR1 TSWWSYY and CDR2 QGS. The CDR3 contains 26 residues. Trimming removed 3 bases from V and 0 bases from J; junction bases left unmatched: 32. Written as DNA, the CDR3 is TGTGCTCTTGGGGACCCAATTTCCTATGCGGGGCTCAGTACTGGGGGATACAGAGGGGACACCGATAAACTCATCTTT. Translated, it gives CALGDPISYAGLSTGGYRGDTDKLIF.